These 28 T cell receptor beta chains were all obtained from the same sample, sequenced in a study of siplizumab effects on memory and regulatory T cells (dated by TCRdb to between 2019 and 2020). Library creation used the immunoSEQ multiplex PCR assay. As stored in TCRdb, this immuneACCESS dataset retains in-frame rearrangements with V and J assigned. A fraction of the clones does not appear; measured against another copy, unresolved V genes explain less than half of the discrepancy, and the remainder lacks a known reason. The sample profile shows 90,000 to 95,000 clones; 90% to 95% of them were found once. Over 5.5% of the sample is in the top ten clones. Sequenced sample: CD8+ T cells sorted from blood. The receptors were sampled from a human donor in good health.

The chain recombines TRBV10-2 with TRBJ2-5; no firm D call. CDR1 WSHSY and CDR2 SAAADI come from the germline V gene. CDR3 length equals 15 residues. Trimming stripped 4 bases from V and 0 bases from J, with 12 bases between. CDR3 nucleotides: TGCGCCAGCAGTGGGTTGGAACTATACCAAGAGACCCAGTACTTC. Protein sequence: CASSGLELYQETQYF.

The J gene is TRBJ2-1, the V gene TRBV7-2, with TRBD2 matching 10 bases. Germline-derived CDR1 and CDR2 are SGHTA and FQGNSA. CDR3 length equals 16 residues. V was clipped by 1 base and J by 8 bases; unmatched bases: 8. The CDR3 DNA reads as TGTGCCAGCAGCTTAGAGCGGGAGGGCCTTTTGGATGAGCAGTTCTTC. This gives the protein CASSLEREGLLDEQFF.

This chain's CDR3 is CASSLGQGLGNSPLHF. In DNA, the CDR3 is TGCGCCAGCAGCTTGGGACAGGGACTTGGCAATTCACCCCTCCACTTT. This chain connects TRBV5-1 to TRBJ1-6, with 7 bases aligning to TRBD1. Germline CDR1 is SGHRS and CDR2 is YFSETQ. The CDR3 has 16 residues. The V segment lost 0 bases and the J segment 7 bases; nucleotides outside the gene matches: 7.

This clone occurred a few times. V and J are TRBV5-1 and TRBJ1-1; D is undetermined. Trimming took 5 bases from V and 1 from J, leaving 12 bases between them. This CDR3 contains 14 residues. CDR1 and CDR2 from the germline V gene are SGHRS and YFSETQ. The CDR3 coding sequence is TGCGCCAGCAGTGGAGGGATGGAGAACACTGAAGCTTTCTTT. Amino acid sequence: CASSGGMENTEAFF.

The chain recombines TRBV6-6 with TRBJ2-7, with D tentatively TRBD1 (6 bases). Looked up from germline, CDR1 is MNHNY and CDR2 is SVGAGI (reference sequence). Trimming stripped 8 bases from V and 2 bases from J, with 13 bases between. The CDR3 is 13 residues long. In DNA, the CDR3 is TGTGCCAGCGGTGCCAGGGGCCCCTACGAGCAGTACTTC. Translating it yields CASGARGPYEQYF.

This chain joins TRBV6-1 and TRBJ1-1; tentatively, D is TRBD1 (5 bases). The CDR3 is made up of 16 amino acids. V was shortened by 2 bases and J by 11 bases, with 24 bases between the two germline ends. The germline CDR1 and CDR2 sequences are MNHNS and SASEGT. CDR3 sequence: CASSEKSGSWGTSAFF. The CDR3 region has the DNA TGTGCCAGCAGTGAAAAATCTGGTTCCTGGGGGACCTCCGCTTTCTTT.

The V and J genes are TRBV2 and TRBJ2-3; either TRBD1 or TRBD2 may supply D (9 bases each). This CDR3 has 20 amino acids. Between the trimmed V and J ends, which lost 10 bases and 3 bases, there was a span of 35 bases. From germline, CDR1 is SNHLY and CDR2 FYNNEI. The CDR3 spells CANLEFRGQGYGLATDTQYF. CDR3 DNA: TGTGCCAACCTAGAGTTTCGGGGACAGGGTTACGGACTAGCGACAGATACGCAGTATTTT.

The CDR3 loop is CASSQRPDYTEAFF. In nucleotides, the CDR3 is TGCGCCAGCAGCCAACGTCCGGATTACACTGAAGCTTTCTTT. The gene calls are TRBV4-3 and TRBJ1-1, with D unresolved. This CDR3 comprises 14 residues. Germline CDR1 and CDR2: LGHNA and YSLEER. V dropped 2 bases and J dropped 3 bases, with 10 bases sitting between them.

This sequence joins TRBV10-3 and TRBJ2-7; no clear D gene. V was clipped by 3 bases and J by 7 bases, with 25 bases between them. The germline V gene encodes CDR1 ENHRY and CDR2 SYGVKD. The CDR3 covers 17 residues. The CDR3 loop is CAISDSLTYDDAFEQYF. The CDR3 coding sequence is TGTGCCATCAGTGACTCGTTAACTTATGACGACGCCTTTGAGCAGTACTTC.

The genes are TRBV4-1 and TRBJ1-1, with 7 positions matching TRBD1. V lost 2 bases and J lost 5; bases outside the gene matches: 8. The CDR3 length is 15 residues. Germline V gene sequence: CDR1 MGHRA, CDR2 YSYEKL. CDR3 bases: TGCGCCAGCAGCCAACCAGGGACAGATTGGACTGAAGCTTTCTTT. Its protein product is CASSQPGTDWTEAFF.

The V and J genes are TRBV27 and TRBJ2-7; TRBD1 matches at 9 bases. The CDR3 extends over 15 amino acids. Trimming at V came to 2 bases and at J to 1 base, leaving 3 bases not matched to a gene. Germline assignment: CDR1 MNHEY and CDR2 SMNVEV (reference sequence). CDR3 region: CASSLTGGNSYEQYF. The CDR3 DNA follows: TGTGCCAGCAGTTTAACAGGGGGCAATTCCTACGAGCAGTACTTC.

The chain combines TRBV5-4 with TRBJ2-3; 7 nucleotides align to TRBD2. Germline V CDR1 and CDR2: SGHNT, YYREEE (reference sequence). The CDR3 sequence is 14 residues long. After removal of 4 bases from V and 6 bases from J, the junction contained 8 bases not matched to a gene. CDR3 coding DNA: TGTGCCAGCAGCGACGGACTAGGATCGGATACGCAGTATTTT. Translating gives CASSDGLGSDTQYF. Full variable domain (rest looked up from reference TRBV5-4 and TRBJ2-3): ETGVTQSPTHLIKTRGQQVTLRCSSQSGHNTVSWYQQALGQGPQFIFQYYREEENGRGNFPPRFSGLQFPNYSSELNVNALELDDSALYLCASSDGLGSDTQYFGPGTRLTVL.

The gene calls are TRBV7-9 and TRBJ2-5; D ambiguous. CDR1 SEHNR and CDR2 FQNEAQ come from the germline V gene (reference sequence). This CDR3 is built from 12 residues. The ends were cut back, 2 bases at V and 3 bases at J, with 4 bases in the middle. The CDR3 loop reads CASSLLEETQYF. CDR3 bases: TGTGCCAGCAGCTTACTAGAAGAGACCCAGTACTTC. Variable domain in full (rest from reference TRBV7-9 and TRBJ2-5): DTGVSQNPRHKITKRGQNVTFRCDPISEHNRLYWYRQTLGQGPEFLTYFQNEAQLEKSRLLSDRFSAERPKGSFSTLEIQRTEQGDSAMYLCASSLLEETQYFGPGTRLLVL.

The chain links TRBV4-3 to TRBJ2-3; maybe TRBD2 (6 bases). This CDR3 has 15 residues. Trimming took 1 base from V and 4 from J, leaving 12 bases between them. The germline gives CDR1 LGHNA, CDR2 YSLEER. This CDR3 is CASSQGKLASDTQYF. CDR3 DNA: TGCGCCAGCAGCCAAGGAAAACTAGCATCAGATACGCAGTATTTT.

This chain links TRBV13 with TRBJ2-7, with 8 bases identical to TRBD1. Looked up from germline, CDR1 is PRHDT and CDR2 is FYEKMQ (reference sequence). The junction had 11 bases not matched to a gene; V was cut back by 2 bases and J by 5 bases. CDR3 length equals 16 residues. The CDR3 protein is CASSLFITQGGHEQYF. Here the CDR3 DNA reads TGTGCCAGCAGCTTATTTATCACACAGGGGGGCCACGAGCAGTACTTC.

The chain uses TRBV6-1 and TRBJ1-1, with D perhaps matching TRBD1 (6 bases). V gave up 0 bases and J gave up 0 bases, with 8 bases separating them. The CDR3 has 15 amino acids. Germline V gives CDR1 MNHNS, CDR2 SASEGT. The CDR3, as DNA: TGTGCCAGCAGTGAAGCGGACAGATTGAACACTGAAGCTTTCTTT. Residues: CASSEADRLNTEAFF.

V gene TRBV27 combines with J gene TRBJ2-1; TRBD1 agrees at 7 bases. V shed 5 bases, J shed 9 bases, and the junction held 4 bases outside the gene matches. Germline CDR1 is MNHEY and CDR2 is SMNVEV (reference sequence). This CDR3 contains 12 residues. CDR3 residues: CASSTQGTEQFF. CDR3 sequence (DNA): TGTGCCAGCAGTACACAGGGGACTGAGCAGTTCTTC.

V and J are TRBV11-2 and TRBJ2-7; possible D gene TRBD1, 6 bases. Between the trimmed V and J ends, which lost 5 bases and 1 base, there was a span of 12 bases. CDR3 size: 14 residues. Germline lookup yields CDR1 SGHAT and CDR2 FQNNGV. Here the CDR3 DNA reads TGTGCCAGCAGCCGGGACATTTCGTCCTACGAGCAGTACTTC. It is translated as CASSRDISSYEQYF.

The chain has TRBV27 and TRBJ2-1; TRBD2 matches at 7 bases. The length of the CDR3 is 15 residues. The trim removed 6 bases at V and 2 bases at J, leaving 7 bases unmatched. Germline V gene data show CDR1 as MNHEY and CDR2 as SMNVEV (reference sequence). CDR3: CASSQLALTYNEQFF. The CDR3 nucleotides read TGTGCCAGCAGCCAACTAGCGCTGACCTACAATGAGCAGTTCTTC.

The rearrangement joins TRBV29-1 to TRBJ2-7, with TRBD2 matching 9 bases. The CDR3 has 14 residues. Germline V gives CDR1 SQVTM, CDR2 ANQGSEA. The J segment lost 2 bases and the V segment lost 5 bases, leaving 7 bases of the junction unmatched. The CDR3 nucleotides are TGCAGCGTTCCCGAGCGGGAGGCACCCTACGAGCAGTACTTC. Translated, it gives CSVPEREAPYEQYF.

In this sample, this clone turned up once. The chain uses TRBV7-9 and TRBJ2-2; D unresolved. CDR1 and CDR2 (germline): SEHNR, FQNEAQ (reference sequence). The CDR3 totals 16 residues. Between the trimmed V and J ends, which lost 0 bases and 4 bases, there was a span of 12 bases. The CDR3: CASSLASGLTTGELFF. The CDR3 bases are TGTGCCAGCAGCTTAGCTTCCGGGCTGACCACCGGGGAGCTGTTTTTT.

The sample holds one count of this clone. This chain connects TRBV23-1 to TRBJ2-3, with D possibly being TRBD1 (6 bases). TRBV23-1 is marked as an open reading frame, function uncertain. The CDR3 length is 17 residues. Trimming shortened V by 1 base and J by 1 base, and 15 bases separated the two germline ends. The CDR3 region has the DNA TGCGCCAGCAGTCAATGTGGCAAGGGGGACGGCACAGATACGCAGTATTTT. Translating gives CASSQCGKGDGTDTQYF.

The chain links TRBV25-1 to TRBJ2-7; 8 positions agree with TRBD1. The CDR3 has 14 amino acids. With 4 bases clipped from V and 4 bases from J, the junction kept 6 bases outside the gene matches. Germline values: CDR1 MGHDK, CDR2 SYGVNS. DNA for the CDR3: TGTGCCAGCAGTGGGGGGGACAGGTGGTACGAGCAGTACTTC. This gives the protein CASSGGDRWYEQYF.

This chain connects TRBV9 to TRBJ1-4; TRBD1 aligns across 8 bases. In germline, CDR1 is SGDLS, CDR2 YYNGEE. V was clipped by 3 bases and J by 8 bases; unmatched bases: 9. The CDR3 sequence is 15 residues long. The DNA of the CDR3 is TGTGCCAGCAGCGCCGCAGGGGGCCGTGGGGAAAAACTGTTTTTT. Translated, it gives CASSAAGGRGEKLFF.

This clone was picked up one time. This chain links TRBV5-8 with TRBJ2-2, with a tentative D call TRBD2 (6 bases). Trimming removed 6 bases at V and 6 bases at J, with 12 bases between. Germline values: CDR1 SGHTS, CDR2 YDEGEE. The CDR3 is 13 amino acids. CDR3 bases: TGTGCCAGCAACTGGGGGGTTTCCGGGGAGCTGTTTTTT. Translation: CASNWGVSGELFF.

This chain joins TRBV4-2 and TRBJ1-1, with 8 bases matching TRBD1. CDR1 is LGHNA and CDR2 is YNFKEQ in the germline V gene. This CDR3 has 14 amino acids. V shed 2 bases, J shed 5 bases, and the junction held 4 bases outside the gene matches. Here the CDR3 DNA reads TGTGCCAGCAGCCAACAGGGGGCTCGGACTGAAGCTTTCTTT. Protein product: CASSQQGARTEAFF.

V usage is TRBV23-1 and J usage is TRBJ2-6; TRBD1 matches at 7 bases. TRBV23-1 is flagged as an ORF with uncertain function. This CDR3 contains 21 residues. After removal of 4 bases from V and 0 bases from J, the junction contained 18 bases not matched to a gene. The chain's CDR3 is CASSPPVGLTGQSSGANVLTF. CDR3 sequence (DNA): TGCGCCAGCAGTCCCCCGGTGGGTTTGACAGGGCAAAGCTCTGGGGCCAACGTCCTGACTTTC.

The chain has TRBV7-9 and TRBJ1-1; 12 nucleotides align to TRBD1. This CDR3 spans 15 amino acids. Unmatched junction bases numbered 4, after V lost 3 bases and J lost 5 bases. Germline loops: CDR1 SEHNR, CDR2 FQNEAQ (reference sequence). The CDR3 here is CASSLGTGGDTEAFF. The CDR3, as DNA: TGTGCCAGCAGCTTGGGGACAGGGGGCGATACTGAAGCTTTCTTT. The whole variable domain, remainder taken from reference TRBV7-9 and TRBJ1-1, is DTGVSQNPRHKITKRGQNVTFRCDPISEHNRLYWYRQTLGQGPEFLTYFQNEAQLEKSRLLSDRFSAERPKGSFSTLEIQRTEQGDSAMYLCASSLGTGGDTEAFFGQGTRLTVV.